The T cell receptor (beta chain) described here comes from a study of early T cells in non-severe SARS-CoV-2 infection. Study-level findings and limits: VDJdb-based annotation leaned toward anti-spike CD8 responses and missed private and CD4 specificities.

TCRdb used MiXCR to reprocess the 5' RACE reads, holding one entry per CDR3 protein. The sample records 50,000 to 65,000 distinct CDR3 sequences, more than 15% being singletons. The CDR3 contains 16 residues. Germline CDR1 reads MNHEY; CDR2 reads SMNVEV (reference sequence). V shed 3 bases and J shed 1 base, with 10 bases lying between them. With respect to this clonotype: Its antigen is unidentified.

V usage is TRBV27 and J usage is TRBJ2-6, with D unclear. This material consisted of whole blood, taken at baseline. This TCR derives from an adult who was a healthcare worker with PCR-confirmed SARS-CoV-2 infection or an uninfected control (not recorded which). For the CDR3, the DNA is TGTGCCAGCAGTTTCGCGGCGGCTTCTGGGGCCAACGTCCTGACTTTC. This encodes CASSFAAASGANVLTF. Combining the CDR3 with reference TRBV27 and TRBJ2-6 gives the whole variable domain EAQVTQNPRYLITVTGKKLTVTCSQNMNHEYMSWYRQDPGLGLRQIYYSMNVEVTDKGDVPEGYKVSRKEKRNFPLILESPSPNQTSLYFCASSFAAASGANVLTFGAGSRLTVL.